This TCR beta chain came from a study of blood T cell repertoires in COVID-19. Across the whole study: The United States, Italy and Spain provided the acute and convalescent COVID-19 samples. The analysed material was cDNA or gDNA that came from T cells, B-cell-depleted T cells, or PBMCs.

This CDR3 is 17 amino acids long. With 5 bases clipped from V and 4 bases from J, the junction kept 11 bases outside the gene matches. In germline, CDR1 is LNHDA, CDR2 SQIVND (reference sequence). In the study's own analysis: Estimated nucleated cell counts came from reference gene primer amplification. TCRdb's table, derived via immunoSEQ multiplex PCR, lists solely in-frame clones and lacks some. V, J and clone size reflect that table, while D and trimming were determined from the DNA. The data contain approximately 160,000 clones, about 74% of them singletons. The receptor was derived from a man aged 60-69 years with acute or convalescent COVID-19. Sequenced sample: peripheral blood. The chain employs TRBV19 and TRBJ1-2; 12 bases are shared with TRBD1. The CDR3 sequence is CASSSRDRGPVLYGYTF. In nucleotides, the CDR3 is TGTGCCAGTAGTTCCCGGGACAGGGGGCCGGTTCTCTATGGCTACACCTTC.